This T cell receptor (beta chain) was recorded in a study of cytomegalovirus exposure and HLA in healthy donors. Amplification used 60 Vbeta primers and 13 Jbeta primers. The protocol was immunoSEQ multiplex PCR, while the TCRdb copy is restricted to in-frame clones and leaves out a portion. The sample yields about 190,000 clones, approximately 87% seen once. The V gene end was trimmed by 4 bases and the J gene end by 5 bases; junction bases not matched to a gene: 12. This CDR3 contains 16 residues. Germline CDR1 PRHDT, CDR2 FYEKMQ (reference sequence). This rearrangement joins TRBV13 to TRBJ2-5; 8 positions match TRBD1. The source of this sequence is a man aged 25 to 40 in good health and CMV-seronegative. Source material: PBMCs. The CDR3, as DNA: TGTGCCAGCAGCTGGGGGAGGCAGGGGGCGCCGGAGACCCAGTACTTC. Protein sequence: CASSWGRQGAPETQYF.